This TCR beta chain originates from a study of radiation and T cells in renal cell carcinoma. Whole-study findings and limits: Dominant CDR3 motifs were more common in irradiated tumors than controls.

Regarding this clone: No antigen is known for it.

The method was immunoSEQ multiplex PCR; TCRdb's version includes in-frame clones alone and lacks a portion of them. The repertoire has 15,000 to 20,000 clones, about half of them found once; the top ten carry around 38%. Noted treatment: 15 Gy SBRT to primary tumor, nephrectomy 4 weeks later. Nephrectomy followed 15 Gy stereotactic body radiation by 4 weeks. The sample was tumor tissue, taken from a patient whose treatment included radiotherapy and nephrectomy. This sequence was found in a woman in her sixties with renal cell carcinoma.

The CDR3, as DNA: TGTGCCAGCAGCGTAGGACGGACTAGCGGGACACGGGATAATGAGCAGTTCTTC. It translates to CASSVGRTSGTRDNEQFF. The chain employs TRBV9 and TRBJ2-1; 12 bases are shared with TRBD2. Unmatched junction bases numbered 11, after V lost 0 bases and J lost 7 bases. The CDR3 spans 18 residues. Germline loops: CDR1 SGDLS, CDR2 YYNGEE.